These 9 T cell receptor beta chains came from one sample sequenced in a study of OX40 agonist ivuxolimab in advanced cancers. Library generation was performed with the immunoSEQ multiplex PCR assay. As stored in TCRdb, this immuneACCESS dataset retains in-frame rearrangements with V and J assigned. A fraction of the clones does not appear; measured against another copy, unresolved V genes explain less than half of the discrepancy, and the remainder lacks a known reason. Present in this sample are about 74,000 clones, roughly 80% of which were seen just once. The ten largest make up 2% to 2.5% of the sample. Material: CD4+ or CD8+ T cells sorted from blood, obtained in a trial of the OX40 agonist ivuxolimab. The receptors here all came from an adult with an advanced solid tumor such as melanoma, head and neck, liver or kidney cancer.

The chain carries TRBV28 and TRBJ2-3, with D perhaps being TRBD1 or TRBD2 (6 bases each). CDR3 length equals 14 residues. Germline CDR1 is MDHEN and CDR2 is SYDVKM. V was clipped by 10 bases and J by 1 base, with 15 bases between them. The CDR3 region has the DNA TGTGCCACCGAGTCCGGGGGCGGCACAGATACGCAGTATTTT. Protein: CATESGGGTDTQYF.

This chain links TRBV6-5 with TRBJ2-7, with TRBD1 identical over 11 bases. This CDR3 is 14 amino acids long. J was trimmed by 5 bases and V by 6 bases; bases with no gene match: 6. In germline, CDR1 is MNHEY, CDR2 SVGAGI. The chain's CDR3 is CASSRGTGGNEQYF. The DNA for the CDR3 is TGTGCCAGCAGCCGTGGGACAGGGGGTAACGAGCAGTACTTC.

The table lists this clone with a few counts. The V gene is TRBV11-2, the J gene TRBJ2-1; no clear D gene. In germline, CDR1 is SGHAT, CDR2 FQNNGV. Trimming removed 3 bases from V and 4 bases from J, with 7 bases in between. The CDR3 runs 13 residues. The CDR3 DNA reads TGTGCCAGCAGCTTCGCGGATTACAATGAGCAGTTCTTC. Encoded protein: CASSFADYNEQFF.

This chain uses TRBV28 with TRBJ1-5; D ambiguous. Trimming took off 7 bases at V and 4 bases at J, with 14 bases between the two ends. The germline V gene encodes CDR1 MDHEN and CDR2 SYDVKM. The CDR3 loop spans 14 amino acids. CDR3 loop: CASKVAAGNQPQHF. Written as DNA, the CDR3 is TGTGCCAGCAAGGTGGCCGCGGGAAATCAGCCCCAGCATTTT.

V usage is TRBV7-7 and J usage is TRBJ2-2; D not certain. Germline V gives CDR1 SSHAT, CDR2 FNYEAQ (reference sequence). The CDR3 extends over 16 amino acids. Trimming took 1 base from V and 1 from J, leaving 10 bases between them. The CDR3 is CASSLGRTGNTGELFF. The CDR3 DNA is TGTGCCAGCAGCTTAGGCCGGACGGGGAACACCGGGGAGCTGTTTTTT.

The chain carries TRBV2 and TRBJ1-4, with D perhaps TRBD1 (5 bases). CDR1 SNHLY and CDR2 FYNNEI come from the germline V gene. The CDR3 consists of 14 residues. The V and J ends lost 1 base and 8 bases respectively, with 11 bases between them. The CDR3 loop reads CASSEGGFREKLFF. The CDR3 DNA reads TGTGCCAGCAGTGAAGGGGGCTTTCGGGAAAAACTGTTTTTT. Based on the CDR3 plus reference TRBV2 and TRBJ1-4, the full variable domain is EPEVTQTPSHQVTQMGQEVILRCVPISNHLYFYWYRQILGQKVEFLVSFYNNEISEKSEIFDDQFSVERPDGSNFTLKIRSTKLEDSAMYFCASSEGGFREKLFFGSGTQLSVL.

The chain has TRBV4-1 and TRBJ2-2; TRBD1 is a possible D gene (6 bases). In germline, CDR1 is MGHRA, CDR2 YSYEKL. This CDR3 has 14 residues. V shed 4 bases and J shed 2 bases, with 8 bases lying between them. This chain's CDR3 is CASSRDINTGELFF. The CDR3 DNA is TGCGCCAGCAGCCGGGACATCAACACCGGGGAGCTGTTTTTT.

The chain links TRBV10-2 to TRBJ1-2, with a tentative D call TRBD1 (6 bases). Germline CDR1 WSHSY, CDR2 SAAADI. The length of the CDR3 is 16 residues. Between the trimmed V and J ends, which lost 10 bases and 0 bases, there was a span of 21 bases. The CDR3 protein is CATTQKSGVANYGYTF. The CDR3 coding sequence is TGCGCCACCACCCAAAAATCAGGGGTAGCTAACTATGGCTACACCTTC.

The chain has TRBV9 and TRBJ2-7, with D hard to call. Per germline, CDR1 SGDLS and CDR2 YYNGEE. Trimming cost V 4 bases and J 4 bases, with 15 bases left between them. The CDR3 sequence is 14 residues long. In nucleotides, the CDR3 is TGTGCCAGCAGCCGCGGCGAGATGGGTTACGAGCAGTACTTC. Residues: CASSRGEMGYEQYF.